The clone carrying this TCR beta chain appeared a few times. The antigen is unknown. J was trimmed by 1 base and V by 5 bases; bases with no gene match: 10. The germline gives CDR1 SEHNR, CDR2 FQNEAQ (reference sequence). This CDR3 has 16 residues. This sample was taken from a study of T cells after yellow fever vaccination. Study summary: Fractions with few cells were prepared using SMART-Seq v4 Ultra Low Input.

Overall study findings and caveats: Across the CD4 and CD8 compartments, a small share of clonotypes was present in both.

TCRdb reanalysed the 5' RACE reads using MiXCR and keeps one entry per CDR3 protein. The sample shows 500,000 to 650,000 distinct CDR3 sequences, approximately 13% of them seen only once. The source material was PBMCs, sampled on the day of the yellow fever booster vaccination. The sequence came from a man aged 25 to 40 who received the YFV17D yellow fever vaccine. The chain carries TRBV7-9 and TRBJ1-1; 7 bases map to TRBD1. CDR3 sequence reads: CASSGYSGTANTEAFF. DNA for the CDR3: TGTGCCAGCAGCGGATACTCGGGGACAGCGAACACTGAAGCTTTCTTT.